The 13 T cell receptor beta chains presented below share a single source sample, sequenced in a study of blood T cell repertoires in COVID-19. Sequenced by immunoSEQ multiplex PCR; TCRdb stores in-frame clones only, minus some. The sample contains about 170,000 clones, 75% to 90% of which appear only once. The sequenced sample consisted of peripheral blood. The receptors here all came from a human donor with acute or convalescent COVID-19. The donor label of this sample is uncertain.

The V and J genes are TRBV5-6 and TRBJ2-2, with 7 bases aligning to TRBD1. Germline assignment: CDR1 SGHDT and CDR2 YYEEEE. After removal of 2 bases from V and 15 bases from J, the junction contained 7 bases not matched to a gene. The CDR3 is 12 residues long. The CDR3 bases are TGTGCCAGCAGCTTTTTTAAGGGGGCTGTGTTTTTT. It encodes CASSFFKGAVFF.

The gene calls are TRBV5-1 and TRBJ1-2; weak D call: TRBD1 (5 bases). The CDR3 runs to 14 residues. V was cut by 1 base and J by 8 bases, with 15 bases left in between. Germline lookup yields CDR1 SGHRS and CDR2 YFSETQ. The CDR3 sequence: CASSLLSQGLGYTF. The CDR3 nucleotides are TGCGCCAGCAGCTTGCTCAGCCAGGGCTTAGGCTACACCTTC. The whole variable domain, remainder taken from reference TRBV5-1 and TRBJ1-2, is KAGVTQTPRYLIKTRGQQVTLSCSPISGHRSVSWYQQTPGQGLQFLFEYFSETQRNKGNFPGRFSGRQFSNSRSEMNVSTLELGDSALYLCASSLLSQGLGYTFGSGTRLTVV.

The J gene is TRBJ1-4, the V gene TRBV2; D not resolved. This CDR3 comprises 15 residues. Germline V lookup: CDR1 SNHLY, CDR2 FYNNEI. V was trimmed by 8 bases and J by 11 bases, leaving 24 bases between them. The CDR3 spells CASRSPDLISDKLFF. DNA for the CDR3: TGTGCCAGCCGGAGCCCCGACCTGATTTCTGACAAACTGTTTTTT.

The chain combines TRBV5-6 with TRBJ1-1, with D unclear. The CDR3 sequence is 13 residues long. Per the germline V gene, CDR1 is SGHDT and CDR2 is YYEEEE. Trimming pared 2 bases from V and 0 bases from J, leaving 5 bases between. DNA of the CDR3: TGTGCCAGCAGCTTCCTTATGAACACTGAAGCTTTCTTT. Its protein product is CASSFLMNTEAFF.

The V and J genes are TRBV4-1 and TRBJ1-6, with 7 bases that match TRBD1. V lost 1 base to trimming and J lost 5 bases; unmatched junction nucleotides: 5. CDR1 and CDR2 from the germline V gene are MGHRA and YSYEKL. The CDR3 consists of 16 residues. Here the CDR3 reads CASSQGGDSNNSPLHF. The CDR3 DNA is TGCGCCAGCAGCCAAGGAGGGGACAGTAATAATTCACCCCTCCACTTT.

This clone appeared a few times. J is TRBJ1-1 and V is TRBV6-5; no clear D. The CDR3 totals 14 residues. Trimming left V 7 bases short and J 1 base short, with 13 bases between. CDR1 and CDR2 from the germline V gene are MNHEY and SVGAGI. For the CDR3, the DNA is TGTGCCAGCACCCTGGACTGGGGGAACACTGAAGCTTTCTTT. Protein product: CASTLDWGNTEAFF.

The rearrangement uses TRBV7-2 and TRBJ2-5, with TRBD2 as a possible D gene (6 bases). Trimming removed 5 bases from V and 1 base from J, with 14 bases in between. The CDR3 has 15 residues. Germline loops: CDR1 SGHTA, CDR2 FQGNSA. The chain's CDR3 is CASSPRERRQETQYF. The CDR3 region has the DNA TGTGCCAGCAGCCCCCGGGAGAGACGCCAAGAGACCCAGTACTTC.

The chain uses TRBV7-9 and TRBJ1-4; TRBD1 is a possible D gene (5 bases). Germline CDR1 is SEHNR and CDR2 is FQNEAQ (reference sequence). The CDR3 sequence is 15 residues long. Deletions cut 5 bases from V and 5 bases from J, with 15 bases between. This chain's CDR3 is CASSPRGAENEKLFF. The CDR3 coding sequence is TGTGCCAGCAGCCCCCGCGGGGCTGAAAATGAAAAACTGTTTTTT.

The chain is built from TRBV4-2 and TRBJ2-2; D is possibly TRBD2 (6 bases). V dropped 0 bases and J dropped 1 base, with 21 bases sitting between them. Germline values: CDR1 LGHNA, CDR2 YNFKEQ. CDR3 length equals 20 residues. In DNA, the CDR3 is TGTGCCAGCAGCCAAGAATTAAGCGGGCAGCCGTCCTTGAACACCGGGGAGCTGTTTTTT. The encoded protein is CASSQELSGQPSLNTGELFF.

This rearrangement joins TRBV18 to TRBJ1-5, with D possibly being TRBD1 (5 bases). The ends were cut back, 3 bases at V and 0 bases at J, with 12 bases in the middle. CDR1 is KGHSH, CDR2 LQKENI, per germline. The CDR3 has 16 amino acids. CDR3 sequence: CASSPGGAGSNQPQHF. The CDR3 DNA is TGTGCCAGCTCACCGGGCGGGGCTGGTAGCAATCAGCCCCAGCATTTT. Full variable domain (missing parts from reference TRBV18 and TRBJ1-5): NAGVMQNPRHLVRRRGQEARLRCSPMKGHSHVYWYRQLPEEGLKFMVYLQKENIIDESGMPKERFSAEFPKEGPSILRIQQVVRGDSAAYFCASSPGGAGSNQPQHFGDGTRLSIL.

This chain links TRBV6-6 with TRBJ1-2, with TRBD1 matching over 9 bases. CDR3 length: 14 residues. The trim removed 4 bases at V and 7 bases at J, leaving 7 bases unmatched. Germline values: CDR1 MNHNY, CDR2 SVGAGI (reference sequence). CDR3 nucleotide sequence: TGTGCCAGCAGTTCCGGGACAGGGCAAGGTGGCTACACCTTC. Translation: CASSSGTGQGGYTF.

The chain links TRBV9 to TRBJ2-1; the D gene is possibly TRBD1 (6 bases). The CDR3 covers 13 residues. Trimming left V 0 bases short and J 6 bases short, with 7 bases between. CDR1 and CDR2 (germline): SGDLS, YYNGEE. CDR3 in DNA: TGTGCCAGCAGCGTAGACAGGGTCAATGAGCAGTTCTTC. Translated, it gives CASSVDRVNEQFF.

The chain carries TRBV3-1 (or the pseudogene TRBV3-2) and TRBJ1-2; 7 bases line up with TRBD1. CDR1 and CDR2 from the germline V gene are LGHDT and YNNKEL (reference sequence). The ends lost 3 bases at V and 8 bases at J; junction bases unmatched: 6. The CDR3 consists of 13 residues. The CDR3 DNA sequence: TGTGCCAGCAGCCACACAGGGGAGCGAGGCTACACCTTC. It translates to CASSHTGERGYTF.